This is a list of T cell receptor beta chains from one sample in a study of a mutant IDH1 vaccine in newly diagnosed glioma. The data were produced by immunoSEQ multiplex PCR, yet TCRdb's version contains in-frame clones alone and is incomplete. This table has tens of thousands of clones, roughly 77% appearing once. Their cognate antigens are unknown. This material consisted of PBMCs, taken from a glioma patient whose treatment included an IDH1 peptide vaccine. Receptors were obtained from a man aged 35-49 years with glioma. The CDR3 runs from the conserved cysteine through the conserved F or W. A D gene is named only where the DNA matches it firmly. Clone size is shown for a subset of rows, as once, few, many or a class of expanded clone.

j_call: TRBJ1-5
v_call: TRBV7-2
clone_size: NA
d_call: NA
cdr3_nt: TGTGCCAGCAGCCCCGTCTCCGGCGGTCAGCCCCAGCATTTT
cdr3_aa: CASSPVSGGQPQHF

j_call: TRBJ1-4
v_call: TRBV6-1
clone_size: NA
d_call: TRBD1
cdr3_nt: TGTGCCAGCAGCCTAGACACAGGGGGTAATGAAAAACTGTTTTTT
cdr3_aa: CASSLDTGGNEKLFF

j_call: TRBJ2-5
v_call: TRBV18
clone_size: NA
d_call: NA
cdr3_nt: TGTGCCAGCTCACCACCGGGGCGGACAATAAACCAAGAGACCCAGTACTTC
cdr3_aa: CASSPPGRTINQETQYF

j_call: TRBJ2-5
v_call: TRBV7-3
clone_size: NA
d_call: TRBD2
cdr3_nt: TGTGCCAGCAGCTTATCAGGGCTAGCGGGAGTAGAGACCCAGTACTTC
cdr3_aa: CASSLSGLAGVETQYF

j_call: TRBJ1-1
v_call: TRBV19
clone_size: NA
d_call: NA
cdr3_nt: TGTGCCAGTAGTATTGGTTCCCCTTTAGGTGAAGCTTTCTTT
cdr3_aa: CASSIGSPLGEAFF

j_call: TRBJ2-3
v_call: TRBV15
clone_size: few
d_call: TRBD2
cdr3_nt: TGTGCCACCAGTAGAGGCGGGGGGGATACAGATACGCAGTATTTT
cdr3_aa: CATSRGGGDTDTQYF

j_call: TRBJ1-2
v_call: TRBV29-1
clone_size: NA
d_call: NA
cdr3_nt: TGCAGCGTTGCTCGGGACCGCGACTATGGCTACACCTTC
cdr3_aa: CSVARDRDYGYTF

j_call: TRBJ1-5
v_call: TRBV6-5
clone_size: NA
d_call: NA
cdr3_nt: TGTGCCAGCTCCGGAGGCAGGGAGAGGGATCAGCCCCAGCATTTT
cdr3_aa: CASSGGRERDQPQHF

j_call: TRBJ2-7
v_call: TRBV4-2
clone_size: NA
d_call: NA
cdr3_nt: TGTGCCAGCAGCCAAGGCAGACTGCCCTCCTACGAGCAGTACTTC
cdr3_aa: CASSQGRLPSYEQYF

j_call: TRBJ2-3
v_call: TRBV19
clone_size: NA
d_call: TRBD2
cdr3_nt: TGTGCCAGTAAACTAGCGGGAGGAGGGGATACGCAGTATTTT
cdr3_aa: CASKLAGGGDTQYF

j_call: TRBJ2-3
v_call: TRBV6-1
clone_size: few
d_call: NA
cdr3_nt: TGTGCCAGCAGTGAGACCCCTGAGGGAGATACGCAGTATTTT
cdr3_aa: CASSETPEGDTQYF

j_call: TRBJ1-5
v_call: TRBV19
clone_size: NA
d_call: TRBD1
cdr3_nt: TGTGCCAGTAGTACCCTTAGCCCCAGACAGGGGGCACATCAGCCCCAGCATTTT
cdr3_aa: CASSTLSPRQGAHQPQHF

j_call: TRBJ2-5
v_call: TRBV15
clone_size: NA
d_call: TRBD1
cdr3_nt: TGTGCCACCAGCAAGGGACAGCAAGAGACCCAGTACTTC
cdr3_aa: CATSKGQQETQYF

j_call: TRBJ2-3
v_call: TRBV7-6
clone_size: once
d_call: NA
cdr3_nt: TGTGCCAGCAGCTTAGGTCAGGGAATAGATACGCAGTATTTT
cdr3_aa: CASSLGQGIDTQYF

j_call: TRBJ2-7
v_call: TRBV7-8
clone_size: few
d_call: NA
cdr3_nt: TGTGCCAGCAGCGAGGCCTACGAGCAGTACTTC
cdr3_aa: CASSEAYEQYF

j_call: TRBJ2-2
v_call: TRBV4-3
clone_size: NA
d_call: NA
cdr3_nt: TGCGCCAGCAGCCAAGCCCCGTACACCGGGGAGCTGTTTTTT
cdr3_aa: CASSQAPYTGELFF

j_call: TRBJ2-7
v_call: TRBV7-2
clone_size: NA
d_call: NA
cdr3_nt: TGTGCCAGCAGCCAGGGGTACTACGAGCAGTACTTC
cdr3_aa: CASSQGYYEQYF